Listed below are T cell receptor beta chains from one sample, sequenced in a study of CD8+CD57+ T cells in acquired aplastic anemia. TCRdb re-analysed the reads in MiXCR, keeping a single row per CDR3 protein. The data contain roughly 86,000 distinct CDR3 sequences, about half of them singletons. Sequencing was carried out using sorted CD4+, CD8+, or CD8+CD57+ T cells (not recorded which) from PBMCs. These receptors all stem from a human donor in good health, serving as a control. Both conserved end residues are part of each CDR3. Each record gives: J gene, D gene, V gene, CDR3 length, clone size, CDR3 DNA, CDR3 protein. D genes are given only for firm matches. Clone sizes are given selectively: once, few, many, or a class where the clone is expanded.

j_call: TRBJ2-3
d_call: .
v_call: TRBV19
cdr3_length: 15
clone_size: once
cdr3_nt: TGTGCCAGTAGTAACGGAGTTGAACGCACAGATACGCAGTATTTT
cdr3_aa: CASSNGVERTDTQYF

j_call: TRBJ2-1
d_call: TRBD1
v_call: TRBV3-1
cdr3_length: 16
clone_size: .
cdr3_nt: TGTGCCAGCAGCCAAGCACCCGGGACAGGGTACAATGAGCAGTTCTTC
cdr3_aa: CASSQAPGTGYNEQFF

j_call: TRBJ2-3
d_call: TRBD1
v_call: TRBV19
cdr3_length: 15
clone_size: few
cdr3_nt: TGTGCCAGTAAGAGGACAGGGGCCAGTCTGGATACGCAGTATTTT
cdr3_aa: CASKRTGASLDTQYF

j_call: TRBJ1-5
d_call: .
v_call: TRBV13
cdr3_length: 14
clone_size: many
cdr3_nt: TGTGCCAGCAGCTTAGGACAGGGTAATCAGCCCCAGCATTTT
cdr3_aa: CASSLGQGNQPQHF

j_call: TRBJ1-2
d_call: TRBD1
v_call: TRBV2
cdr3_length: 14
clone_size: .
cdr3_nt: TGTGCCAGCAGGCGGACAGGGGAGTCCTATGGCTACACCTTC
cdr3_aa: CASRRTGESYGYTF

j_call: TRBJ2-1
d_call: .
v_call: TRBV9
cdr3_length: 14
clone_size: .
cdr3_nt: TGTGCCAGCAGCGTAGATCAAGGGGCAAATGAGCAGTTCTTC
cdr3_aa: CASSVDQGANEQFF

j_call: TRBJ1-5
d_call: .
v_call: TRBV6-1
cdr3_length: 14
clone_size: few
cdr3_nt: TGTGCCACCGGCCCCATGGATAACAATCAGCCCCAGCATTTT
cdr3_aa: CATGPMDNNQPQHF

j_call: TRBJ1-2
d_call: .
v_call: TRBV20-1
cdr3_length: 16
clone_size: .
cdr3_nt: TGCAGTGCTAGAGACGGAGGAGGCAGTGAGGACTATGGCTACACCTTC
cdr3_aa: CSARDGGGSEDYGYTF

j_call: TRBJ2-3
d_call: TRBD2
v_call: TRBV20-1
cdr3_length: 13
clone_size: .
cdr3_nt: TGCAGTGCACCGGGACTAGCGAGAGATACGCAGTATTTT
cdr3_aa: CSAPGLARDTQYF

j_call: TRBJ1-5
d_call: .
v_call: TRBV7-6
cdr3_length: 14
clone_size: .
cdr3_nt: TGTGCCAGCAGCCCCGGGACAAGAAATCAGCCCCAGCATTTT
cdr3_aa: CASSPGTRNQPQHF

j_call: TRBJ1-6
d_call: .
v_call: TRBV6-1
cdr3_length: 15
clone_size: .
cdr3_nt: TGTGCCAGCAGTCCGTCCAGACTGGGGAATTCACCCCTCCACTTT
cdr3_aa: CASSPSRLGNSPLHF

j_call: TRBJ2-3
d_call: .
v_call: TRBV2
cdr3_length: 13
clone_size: .
cdr3_nt: TGTGCCAGCAGTGGAGAACACACAGATACGCAGTATTTT
cdr3_aa: CASSGEHTDTQYF

j_call: TRBJ2-5
d_call: .
v_call: TRBV2
cdr3_length: 12
clone_size: .
cdr3_nt: TGTGCCAGCAGTGAAGGGACAGAGACCCAGTACTTC
cdr3_aa: CASSEGTETQYF

j_call: TRBJ1-2
d_call: TRBD1
v_call: TRBV13
cdr3_length: 13
clone_size: many
cdr3_nt: TGTGCCAGCAGCACACAGGGGGCCTATGGCTACACCTTC
cdr3_aa: CASSTQGAYGYTF

j_call: TRBJ2-7
d_call: .
v_call: TRBV11-2
cdr3_length: 14
clone_size: many
cdr3_nt: TGTGCCAGCAGCTTAGATCAGGGAAGGAACGAGCAGTACTTC
cdr3_aa: CASSLDQGRNEQYF

j_call: TRBJ2-7
d_call: TRBD2
v_call: TRBV6-1
cdr3_length: 14
clone_size: many
cdr3_nt: TGTGCCAGCAGTCCGGGACTAGAGTCCTACGAGCAGTACTTC
cdr3_aa: CASSPGLESYEQYF

j_call: TRBJ1-1
d_call: .
v_call: TRBV10-3
cdr3_length: 14
clone_size: .
cdr3_nt: TGTGCCATCAGGAGTGTAACCTTGAACACTGAAGCTTTCTTT
cdr3_aa: CAIRSVTLNTEAFF

j_call: TRBJ2-7
d_call: .
v_call: TRBV12-3/TRBV12-4
cdr3_length: 12
clone_size: .
cdr3_nt: TGTGCCAGCAGTTTCAGGGATCACGAGCAGTACTTC
cdr3_aa: CASSFRDHEQYF

j_call: TRBJ1-2
d_call: .
v_call: TRBV19
cdr3_length: 14
clone_size: once
cdr3_nt: TGTGCCAGTAATCCCCTTCGGGGAGACTTCCGCTACACCTTC
cdr3_aa: CASNPLRGDFRYTF

j_call: TRBJ1-1
d_call: .
v_call: TRBV25-1
cdr3_length: 15
clone_size: many
cdr3_nt: TGTGCCAGCAGTGTGGACAGAACCATTAGCGCTGAAGCTTTCTTT
cdr3_aa: CASSVDRTISAEAFF

j_call: TRBJ2-3
d_call: .
v_call: TRBV25-1
cdr3_length: 13
clone_size: .
cdr3_nt: TGCGCCAGCAGCCACAAAAGCACAGATACGCAGTATTTT
cdr3_aa: CASSHKSTDTQYF

j_call: TRBJ1-2
d_call: TRBD1
v_call: TRBV20-1
cdr3_length: 15
clone_size: many
cdr3_nt: TGCAGTGCTCCCTTGACGACAGGGGGGGGATATGGCTACACCTTC
cdr3_aa: CSAPLTTGGGYGYTF

j_call: TRBJ2-3
d_call: TRBD1
v_call: TRBV25-1
cdr3_length: 14
clone_size: .
cdr3_nt: TGTGCCAGCAGCAGGGGGCGAGGCACAGATACGCAGTATTTT
cdr3_aa: CASSRGRGTDTQYF

j_call: TRBJ1-2
d_call: .
v_call: TRBV25-1
cdr3_length: 13
clone_size: .
cdr3_nt: TGTGCCAGCAGTGAACCCCTGTTGTCTGGCTACACCTTC
cdr3_aa: CASSEPLLSGYTF

j_call: TRBJ1-3
d_call: .
v_call: TRBV13
cdr3_length: 16
clone_size: few
cdr3_nt: TGTGCCAGCAGCCCAGCCGGGACCAGTACTGGAAACACCATATATTTT
cdr3_aa: CASSPAGTSTGNTIYF

j_call: TRBJ1-2
d_call: .
v_call: TRBV6-1
cdr3_length: 14
clone_size: many
cdr3_nt: TGTGCCAGCAGTGAAGCTGAGGAAAACTATGGCTACACCTTC
cdr3_aa: CASSEAEENYGYTF

j_call: TRBJ2-5
d_call: .
v_call: TRBV5-1
cdr3_length: 14
clone_size: .
cdr3_nt: TGCGCCAGCAGCGGAACAGGTGGCGGGGAGACCCAGTACTTC
cdr3_aa: CASSGTGGGETQYF

j_call: TRBJ2-7
d_call: .
v_call: TRBV24-1
cdr3_length: 15
clone_size: once
cdr3_nt: TGTGCCACCAGTGATGGGACTTGGGGCTTCTACGAGCAGTACTTC
cdr3_aa: CATSDGTWGFYEQYF

j_call: TRBJ2-7
d_call: .
v_call: TRBV20-1
cdr3_length: 15
clone_size: .
cdr3_nt: TGCAGTGCTAGAGATTACCCCGGGAGCTCCTACGAGCAGTACTTC
cdr3_aa: CSARDYPGSSYEQYF

j_call: TRBJ2-7
d_call: .
v_call: TRBV9
cdr3_length: 17
clone_size: many
cdr3_nt: TGTGCCAGCAGCGTCTCTCTCCTGATTCGTTCCATATACGAGCAGTACTTC
cdr3_aa: CASSVSLLIRSIYEQYF

j_call: TRBJ1-1
d_call: TRBD1
v_call: TRBV6-5
cdr3_length: 17
clone_size: few
cdr3_nt: TGTGCCAGCAGTTACCCGATCGGCCAGGGGGTGAACACTGAAGCTTTCTTT
cdr3_aa: CASSYPIGQGVNTEAFF

j_call: TRBJ1-6
d_call: .
v_call: TRBV9
cdr3_length: 13
clone_size: .
cdr3_nt: TGTGCCAGCAGCGTTGTCGGAGGGTCACCCCTCCACTTT
cdr3_aa: CASSVVGGSPLHF

j_call: TRBJ1-6
d_call: .
v_call: TRBV19
cdr3_length: 13
clone_size: many
cdr3_nt: TGTGCCAGTAGTATTGGTGGGAACTCACCCCTCCACTTT
cdr3_aa: CASSIGGNSPLHF

j_call: TRBJ2-3
d_call: .
v_call: TRBV2
cdr3_length: 16
clone_size: many
cdr3_nt: TGTGCCAGCAGTGAAGATGAGGGGGAAGGCACAGATACGCAGTATTTT
cdr3_aa: CASSEDEGEGTDTQYF

j_call: TRBJ1-4
d_call: TRBD1
v_call: TRBV19
cdr3_length: 15
clone_size: many
cdr3_nt: TGTGCCAGTAGTCCCCGGACAGGGGGATACGAAAAACTGTTTTTT
cdr3_aa: CASSPRTGGYEKLFF

j_call: TRBJ1-4
d_call: .
v_call: TRBV15
cdr3_length: 16
clone_size: many
cdr3_nt: TGTGCCACCAGCAGACTGGGGATGCCATCTAATGAAAAACTGTTTTTT
cdr3_aa: CATSRLGMPSNEKLFF

j_call: TRBJ2-3
d_call: TRBD2
v_call: TRBV29-1
cdr3_length: 14
clone_size: .
cdr3_nt: TGCAGCGTTGCTGAGGGAGGGAGCCCAGATACGCAGTATTTT
cdr3_aa: CSVAEGGSPDTQYF

j_call: TRBJ2-1
d_call: TRBD2
v_call: TRBV15
cdr3_length: 15
clone_size: many
cdr3_nt: TGTGCCACCAGCCTTAGCGGGAGTGGGGTTCGTGAGCAGTTCTTC
cdr3_aa: CATSLSGSGVREQFF

j_call: TRBJ2-7
d_call: .
v_call: TRBV9
cdr3_length: 13
clone_size: many
cdr3_nt: TGTGCCAGCAGCGTCGGCAGCTCCTACGAGCAGTACTTC
cdr3_aa: CASSVGSSYEQYF

j_call: TRBJ2-3
d_call: .
v_call: TRBV5-4
cdr3_length: 14
clone_size: .
cdr3_nt: TGTGCCAGCAGCAGACGACAGCCGTCGGATACGCAGTATTTT
cdr3_aa: CASSRRQPSDTQYF